This paragraph covers one TCR beta chain sequence. Its target is not known. From germline, CDR1 is ENHRY and CDR2 SYGVKD. With 0 bases removed from V and 5 bases from J, the gap between germline ends came to 1 base. The CDR3 is 11 amino acids. The sample is drawn from a study of a mutant IDH1 vaccine in newly diagnosed glioma. Whole-study context: Beforehand, treatment had been radiotherapy, temozolomide, or both; the majority received both.

Repertoires were generated with immunoSEQ multiplex PCR, while TCRdb's copy carries only in-frame clones and drops some. The sample records fewer than 40,000 clones, 50% to 60% being singletons. General study findings and limits: Alterations occurring in top peripheral T cell clonotypes seemed unrelated to pseudoprogression.

The time point is: week 5, during vaccination. Mutant IDH1 20-mer peptide, at 300 ug, made up each vaccine dose, with topical imiquimod. Material: PBMCs, obtained from a glioma patient whose treatment included an IDH1 peptide vaccine. The receptor's source is a young woman with glioma. This chain links TRBV10-3 with TRBJ2-5; D uncertain. The DNA for the CDR3 is TGTGCCATCAGTGAGTCGGAGACCCAGTACTTC. This gives the protein CAISESETQYF.